Shown below are 14 T cell receptor beta chains from a single sample sequenced in a study of technical replicates of blood from several donors (dated by TCRdb to 2017 to 2019). Library preparation was by the immunoSEQ multiplex PCR assay. TCRdb holds this immuneACCESS table with in-frame rearrangements only. Some clones are missing; in checked studies, unresolved V genes explain under half, and the rest has no known cause. Across this sample there are about 75,000 clones, with roughly 91% seen only once. Of the sample, 0.3% to 0.4% falls within the top ten clones. The sample was T cells isolated from PBMCs. These receptors originate from a human donor in good health. Some clones in this sample may be carry-over from other donors' samples.

The chain combines TRBV7-2 with TRBJ2-7, with 8 bases identical to TRBD2. The CDR3 is 15 residues long. Germline V gene sequence: CDR1 SGHTA, CDR2 FQGNSA. The junction had 7 bases not matched to a gene; V was cut back by 4 bases and J by 2 bases. The CDR3 reads CASSSNSGGTYEQYF. The CDR3 coding sequence is TGTGCCAGCAGCTCCAATTCGGGGGGGACCTACGAGCAGTACTTC.

J is TRBJ1-2 and V is TRBV5-4; maybe TRBD1 (5 bases). CDR3 length: 14 amino acids. The germline CDR1 and CDR2 sequences are SGHNT and YYREEE (reference sequence). V lost 3 bases and J 4 bases, leaving 13 bases between the germline ends. The CDR3 spells CASSSWGGVYGYTF. As DNA, the CDR3 is TGTGCCAGCAGCTCGTGGGGGGGGGTCTATGGCTACACCTTC.

The chain uses TRBV15 and TRBJ2-2; TRBD1 is a possible D gene (5 bases). V dropped 1 base and J dropped 0 bases, with 6 bases sitting between them. The germline gives CDR1 LNHNV, CDR2 YYDKDF (reference sequence). This CDR3 has 15 residues. The DNA of the CDR3 is TGTGCCACCAGCAGAGCAGGGTCGAACACCGGGGAGCTGTTTTTT. This codes for CATSRAGSNTGELFF.

V and J are TRBV25-1 and TRBJ2-2, with D unclear. The length of the CDR3 is 13 residues. Trimming pared 10 bases from V and 3 bases from J, leaving 12 bases between. Per germline, CDR1 MGHDK and CDR2 SYGVNS. The CDR3 DNA reads as TGTGCCACCGAGACTTGGGACACCGGGGAGCTGTTTTTT. Residues: CATETWDTGELFF.

The chain recombines TRBV7-9 with TRBJ1-5; unclear D gene. The CDR3 has 13 amino acids. CDR1 and CDR2 from the germline V gene are SEHNR and FQNEAQ (reference sequence). Trimming shortened V by 5 bases and J by 5 bases, and 10 bases separated the two germline ends. CDR3 region: CASSRESYQPQHF. The CDR3 DNA sequence: TGTGCCAGCAGCCGTGAGTCCTATCAGCCCCAGCATTTT.

The chain combines TRBV7-9 with TRBJ2-2; no reliable D call. Per germline, CDR1 SEHNR and CDR2 FQNEAQ (reference sequence). V gave up 2 bases and J gave up 1 base, with 5 bases separating them. The CDR3 runs 14 residues. CDR3 DNA sequence: TGTGCCAGCAGCTTAACAGAGAACACCGGGGAGCTGTTTTTT. Its translation is CASSLTENTGELFF.

The chain recombines TRBV2 with TRBJ2-3, with 9 positions matching TRBD2. The V and J ends lost 4 bases and 5 bases, in that order; junction bases with no gene match: 10. The germline V gene encodes CDR1 SNHLY and CDR2 FYNNEI. This CDR3 is built from 16 residues. The CDR3: CASSVGRGGLVDTQYF. The CDR3 nucleotides are TGTGCCAGCAGTGTAGGGCGGGGGGGCTTAGTAGATACGCAGTATTTT.

The chain carries TRBV6-5 and TRBJ2-3; 12 nucleotides line up with TRBD2. The CDR3 length is 14 residues. Germline-derived CDR1 and CDR2 are MNHEY and SVGAGI. Trimming cost V 7 bases and J 4 bases; bases outside gene matches: 3. For the CDR3, the DNA is TGTGCCAGCACTAGCGGGGGGGACGCAGATACGCAGTATTTT. It codes for CASTSGGDADTQYF.

The chain carries TRBV9 and TRBJ2-5; 12 positions match TRBD1. The CDR3 is 16 residues long. Germline loops: CDR1 SGDLS, CDR2 YYNGEE. The trim removed 4 bases at V and 4 bases at J, leaving 8 bases unmatched. The CDR3 protein is CASSPTGTGGSETQYF. As DNA, the CDR3 is TGTGCCAGCAGCCCCACCGGGACAGGGGGCTCAGAGACCCAGTACTTC.

The V call is TRBV7-9, the J call TRBJ1-2; D is uncertain. This CDR3 region has 13 residues. With 1 base removed from V and 4 bases from J, the gap between germline ends came to 7 bases. Germline V gene sequence: CDR1 SEHNR, CDR2 FQNEAQ (reference sequence). CDR3 bases: TGTGCCAGCAGCTTAGTTAGCACCTATGGCTACACCTTC. This gives the protein CASSLVSTYGYTF.

This clone was counted a single time. V is TRBV4-1 and J is TRBJ1-1, with 9 bases identical to TRBD1. Trimming at V came to 2 bases and at J to 3 bases, leaving 13 bases not matched to a gene. Germline loops: CDR1 MGHRA, CDR2 YSYEKL. CDR3 length: 18 amino acids. The CDR3 DNA sequence: TGCGCCAGCAGCCAACACAGGGGGCGAGGAGGATGGGACACTGAAGCTTTCTTT. Translated, it gives CASSQHRGRGGWDTEAFF.

The gene calls are TRBV28 and TRBJ2-7; tentative D call: TRBD2 (6 bases). CDR3 length: 13 amino acids. V was trimmed by 2 bases and J by 6 bases, leaving 11 bases between them. Germline loops: CDR1 MDHEN, CDR2 SYDVKM. CDR3 sequence (DNA): TGTGCCAGCAGTTTAGGAGGGCCGGGCGAGCAGTACTTC. Translated: CASSLGGPGEQYF.

This clone appeared a few times. The gene calls are TRBV7-3 and TRBJ1-1; D unresolved. Trimming stripped 4 bases from V and 5 bases from J, with 20 bases between. This CDR3 contains 16 residues. Germline-derived CDR1 and CDR2 are SGHTA and FQGTGA. The CDR3 protein is CASSSKGGRKRTEAFF. CDR3 DNA sequence: TGTGCCAGCAGCTCCAAGGGAGGGAGAAAGAGAACTGAAGCTTTCTTT.

V is TRBV21-1 and J is TRBJ2-1; the table's D call TRBD2 went unverified against the DNA. TRBV21-1 has pseudogene status. The CDR3 spans 21 residues. DNA for the CDR3: TGTGCCAGCAGCGGCCCGCCGGGACTAGCGGGAGTGACCCACTCCTACAATGAGCAGTTCTTC. Protein sequence: CASSGPPGLAGVTHSYNEQFF.